The entry below gives a single T cell receptor beta chain sequence along with its context. Its antigen is not known. The source of the sample is a study of T cells in localized non-small cell lung cancer. General study results and limits: Peak T cell clonality was found in uninvolved adjacent lung, exceeding tumor. Sequencing was limited to one tumor region, leaving the possibility of heterogeneity open. Longer overall survival was linked to higher blood T cell density. Turning up in adjacent lung were a median approximately 57 of the top 100 tumor clones.

The protocol was immunoSEQ multiplex PCR, while the TCRdb copy is restricted to in-frame clones and leaves out a portion. The sample has tens of thousands of clones, roughly 91% seen once. The sample in question was PBMCs, obtained before any cancer treatment. The receptor's source is a woman aged 40-75 years with stage II lung adenocarcinoma.

The CDR3: CASSSAGETQYF. The CDR3 DNA follows: TGTGCCAGCAGCTCAGCCGGTGAGACCCAGTACTTC. The gene calls are TRBV5-8 and TRBJ2-5; D not resolved. V lost 3 bases and J lost 5, with 8 bases in between. Germline lookup yields CDR1 SGHTS and CDR2 YDEGEE. The CDR3 is made up of 12 amino acids.